This T cell receptor (beta chain) was retrieved from a study of T cells after yellow fever vaccination. Study conclusions and caveats: The appearance of a small share of clonotypes in both CD4 and CD8 compartments was observed.

The CDR3 extends over 16 amino acids. V was clipped by 3 bases and J by 5 bases, with 20 bases between them. One entry per CDR3 protein results from TCRdb running MiXCR on the 5' RACE reads. The table includes over 300,000 distinct CDR3 sequences, roughly 3.9% detected once. This clonotype was observed many times. The antigen remains undetermined. Sequences were derived from PBMCs, sampled 5 days after the yellow fever booster vaccination. The source of this sequence is a young man who received the YFV17D yellow fever vaccine. The J gene is TRBJ2-7, the V gene TRBV12-3 or TRBV12-4; maybe TRBD2 (5 bases). CDR3: CASSLTIGSRVDEQYF. Here the CDR3 DNA reads TGTGCCAGCAGTTTGACCATTGGGTCGAGGGTTGACGAGCAGTACTTC.